This T cell receptor beta chain was identified during a study of CD4 and CD8 cells across lung adenocarcinoma regions. This clonotype was recorded many times. From the PCR reads, TCRdb called clonotypes with MiXCR, one entry per CDR3 protein. The sample has about 7,300 distinct CDR3 sequences, 45% seen once. The CDR3 is made up of 14 amino acids. Trimming removed 5 bases from V and 2 bases from J; junction bases left unmatched: 5. Germline CDR1 reads MNHNS; CDR2 reads SASEGT. Samples came from patients with localized non-small cell lung adenocarcinoma. The genes are TRBV6-1 and TRBJ2-7; 8 nucleotides line up with TRBD1. Sequenced material: CD8+ T cells from the center of a lung tumor. This TCR was sampled from a male donor with lung adenocarcinoma. The CD4 and CD8 labels of this study may be unreliable. The CDR3 DNA sequence: TGTGCCAGCAGTCCCCGGACAGGGCCCTACGAGCAGTACTTC. It specifies CASSPRTGPYEQYF.